Following are 8 T cell receptor beta chains from one sample sequenced in a study of OX40 agonist ivuxolimab in advanced cancers. Here immunoSEQ multiplex PCR was the method, and the copy in TCRdb shows in-frame clones only, minus some. Of some 100,000 clones listed, 80% to 85% are singletons. The sequenced sample was CD4+ or CD8+ T cells sorted from blood, obtained in a trial of the OX40 agonist ivuxolimab. All receptors derive from an adult with an advanced solid tumor such as melanoma, head and neck, liver or kidney cancer.

The chain uses TRBV5-1 and TRBJ1-2; D is unresolved. CDR1 is SGHRS, CDR2 YFSETQ, per germline. V was pared by 1 base and J by 0 bases, with 7 bases between. This CDR3 region has 14 residues. CDR3 sequence reads: CASSLFVANYGYTF. The DNA of the CDR3 is TGCGCCAGCAGCTTGTTTGTAGCTAACTATGGCTACACCTTC. The entire variable domain, with the rest obtained from reference TRBV5-1 and TRBJ1-2, is as follows: KAGVTQTPRYLIKTRGQQVTLSCSPISGHRSVSWYQQTPGQGLQFLFEYFSETQRNKGNFPGRFSGRQFSNSRSEMNVSTLELGDSALYLCASSLFVANYGYTFGSGTRLTVV.

Only one count was recorded for this clone. This CDR3 is CASSLIGLGGNNEQFF. The CDR3, as DNA: TGTGCCAGCAGCTTAATAGGGTTAGGGGGGAACAATGAGCAGTTCTTC. This chain uses TRBV7-3 with TRBJ2-1, with D perhaps matching TRBD1 or TRBD2 (6 bases each). This CDR3 region has 16 residues. Trimming removed 1 base from V and 5 bases from J, with 15 bases in between. Germline values: CDR1 SGHTA, CDR2 FQGTGA.

The rearrangement links TRBV7-2 to TRBJ1-5, with unresolved D. The V and J ends lost 4 bases and 5 bases respectively, with 9 bases between them. The CDR3 is made up of 13 amino acids. Germline CDR1 and CDR2: SGHTA and FQGNSA. The CDR3 DNA reads as TGTGCCAGCAGCTCCCAAGTGGATCAGCCCCAGCATTTT. This translates into CASSSQVDQPQHF.

This chain links TRBV19 with TRBJ2-2; D is undetermined. The CDR3 loop spans 15 amino acids. Germline CDR1 LNHDA, CDR2 SQIVND (reference sequence). The V end was cut by 4 bases, the J end by 1 base, with 10 bases between. Written as DNA, the CDR3 is TGTGCCAGTAGTAGGGGATTTCTGAACACCGGGGAGCTGTTTTTT. Translating gives CASSRGFLNTGELFF.

The J gene is TRBJ1-4, the V gene TRBV9; the match to TRBD1 covers 7 bases. Losses at the gene ends were 4 bases for V and 8 bases for J; bases not matched to a gene: 11. This CDR3 has 15 amino acids. The V gene's germline CDR1 is SGDLS and CDR2 YYNGEE. The CDR3 spells CASSRYRDSKEKLFF. In DNA, the CDR3 is TGTGCCAGCAGCCGTTACCGGGACAGTAAAGAAAAACTGTTTTTT.

The chain joins TRBV11-3 to TRBJ2-5; 11 bases line up with TRBD2. Germline-derived CDR1 and CDR2 are SGHNT and YENEEA. The CDR3 extends over 14 amino acids. V lost 8 bases to trimming and J lost 5 bases; unmatched junction nucleotides: 7. In nucleotides, the CDR3 is TGTGCCAGCTTCGGTCCTAGCGGGGGGGAGACCCAGTACTTC. Protein sequence: CASFGPSGGETQYF.

This rearrangement joins TRBV19 to TRBJ2-1, with no clear D. CDR1 and CDR2 from the germline V gene are LNHDA and SQIVND (reference sequence). CDR3 length equals 15 residues. Between the trimmed V and J ends, which lost 3 bases and 0 bases, there was a span of 9 bases. CDR3 amino acids: CASSIGESSYNEQFF. The DNA of the CDR3 is TGTGCCAGTAGTATTGGGGAAAGCTCCTACAATGAGCAGTTCTTC.

This rearrangement joins TRBV10-3 to TRBJ1-2; D is possibly TRBD1 (6 bases). The CDR3 loop spans 16 amino acids. The germline CDR1 and CDR2 sequences are ENHRY and SYGVKD. Trimming cost V 3 bases and J 0 bases, with 14 bases left between them. The CDR3 is CAISDQTGRSNYGYTF. The CDR3 coding sequence is TGTGCCATCAGTGATCAAACAGGGCGTTCTAACTATGGCTACACCTTC.